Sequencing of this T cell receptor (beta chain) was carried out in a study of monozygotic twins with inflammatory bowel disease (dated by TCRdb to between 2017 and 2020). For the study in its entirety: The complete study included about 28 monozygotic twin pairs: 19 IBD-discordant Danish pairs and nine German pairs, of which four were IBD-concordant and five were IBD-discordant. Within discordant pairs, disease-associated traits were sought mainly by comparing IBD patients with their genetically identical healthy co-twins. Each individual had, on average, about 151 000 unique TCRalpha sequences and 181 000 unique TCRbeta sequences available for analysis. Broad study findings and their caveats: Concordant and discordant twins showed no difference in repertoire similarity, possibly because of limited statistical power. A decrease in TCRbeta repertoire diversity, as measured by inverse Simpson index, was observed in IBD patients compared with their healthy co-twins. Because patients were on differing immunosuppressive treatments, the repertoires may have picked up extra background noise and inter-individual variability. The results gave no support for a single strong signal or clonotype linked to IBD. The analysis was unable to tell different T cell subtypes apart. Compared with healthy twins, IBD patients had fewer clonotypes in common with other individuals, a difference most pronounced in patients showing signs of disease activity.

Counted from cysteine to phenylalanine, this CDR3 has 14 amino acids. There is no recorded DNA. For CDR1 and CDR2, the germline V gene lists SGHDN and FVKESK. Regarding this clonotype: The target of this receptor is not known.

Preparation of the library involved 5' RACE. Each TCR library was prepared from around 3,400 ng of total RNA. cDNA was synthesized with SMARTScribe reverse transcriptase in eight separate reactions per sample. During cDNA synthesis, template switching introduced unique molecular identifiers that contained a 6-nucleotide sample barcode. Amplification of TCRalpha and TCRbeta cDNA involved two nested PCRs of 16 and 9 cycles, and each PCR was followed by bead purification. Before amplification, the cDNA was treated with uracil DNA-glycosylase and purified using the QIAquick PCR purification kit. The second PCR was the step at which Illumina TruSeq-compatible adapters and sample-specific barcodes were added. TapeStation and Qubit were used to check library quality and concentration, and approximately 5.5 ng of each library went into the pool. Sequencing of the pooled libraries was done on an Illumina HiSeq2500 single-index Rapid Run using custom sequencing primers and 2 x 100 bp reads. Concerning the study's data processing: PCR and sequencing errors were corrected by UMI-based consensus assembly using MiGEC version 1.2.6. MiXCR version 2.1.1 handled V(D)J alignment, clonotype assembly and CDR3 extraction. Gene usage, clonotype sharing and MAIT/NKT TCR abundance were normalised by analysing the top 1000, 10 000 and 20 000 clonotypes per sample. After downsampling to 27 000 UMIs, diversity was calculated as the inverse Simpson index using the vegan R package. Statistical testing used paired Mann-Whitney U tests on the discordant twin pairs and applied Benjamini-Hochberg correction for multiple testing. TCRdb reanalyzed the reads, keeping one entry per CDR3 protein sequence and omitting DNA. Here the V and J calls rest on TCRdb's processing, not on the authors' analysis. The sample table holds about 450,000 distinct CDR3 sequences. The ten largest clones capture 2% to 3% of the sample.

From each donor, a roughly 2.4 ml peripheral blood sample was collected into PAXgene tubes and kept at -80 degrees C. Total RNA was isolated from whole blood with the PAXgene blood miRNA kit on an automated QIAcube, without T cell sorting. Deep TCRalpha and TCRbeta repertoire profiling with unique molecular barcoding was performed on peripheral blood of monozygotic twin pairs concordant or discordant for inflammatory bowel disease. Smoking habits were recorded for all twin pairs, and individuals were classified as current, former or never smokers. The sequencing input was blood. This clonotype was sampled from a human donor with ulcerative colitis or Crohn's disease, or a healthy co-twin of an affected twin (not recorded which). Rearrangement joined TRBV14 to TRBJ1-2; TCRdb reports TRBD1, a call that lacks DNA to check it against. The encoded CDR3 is CASSPRGPLGGYTF.